These 19 T cell receptor beta chains originate from one sample sequenced in a study of blood T cells in healthy people across ages. Together with a sample-barcoded 5' primer, a J-beta primer mix was included in a second PCR lasting roughly 6 to 12 cycles. TCRdb itself ran the 5' RACE reads through MiXCR, one entry per CDR3 protein. The sample lists about 1,600,000 distinct CDR3 sequences, roughly 40% occurring once. The sequencing input was blood. Receptor source: a young woman in good health.

This clonotype was counted between two and nine times. The rearrangement joins TRBV5-1 to TRBJ2-2; TRBD1 might be the D (5 bases). CDR3 length: 14 residues. Per the germline V gene, CDR1 is SGHRS and CDR2 is YFSETQ. V gave up 4 bases and J gave up 4 bases, with 11 bases separating them. The CDR3 reads CASSDRRATGELFF. The CDR3 DNA follows: TGCGCCAGCAGCGACCGCAGGGCCACCGGGGAGCTGTTTTTT.

This clonotype was seen a handful of times. The V call is TRBV20-1, the J call TRBJ2-5, with a possible D match to TRBD2 (5 bases). Germline V gene data show CDR1 as DFQATT and CDR2 as SNEGSKA (reference sequence). The CDR3 spans 14 residues. The germline V and J ends were trimmed by 6 bases and 2 bases, with 16 bases remaining between them. The CDR3 bases are TGCAGTGCCACGCTGGGAGCGTCACAAGAGACCCAGTACTTC. This codes for CSATLGASQETQYF.

This clonotype was seen only a few times. The chain couples TRBV20-1 to TRBJ1-2; 7 bases agree with TRBD1. The CDR3 extends over 13 amino acids. Trimming removed 1 base from V and 9 bases from J; junction bases left unmatched: 8. The germline V gene has CDR1 DFQATT and CDR2 SNEGSKA (reference sequence). CDR3 sequence: CSARVEGGVSYTF. The CDR3 coding sequence is TGCAGTGCTAGAGTCGAAGGGGGCGTGAGCTACACCTTC.

In its sample, this clonotype was seen once. The CDR3 reads CASNHAGTSRPNEQFF. Written as DNA, the CDR3 is TGTGCCAGCAACCACGCCGGGACTAGCCGCCCCAATGAGCAGTTCTTC. V and J are TRBV5-5 and TRBJ2-1; the match to TRBD2 covers 9 bases. CDR1 and CDR2 from the germline V gene are SGHKS and YYEKEE (reference sequence). This CDR3 region has 16 residues. With 6 bases clipped from V and 6 bases from J, the junction kept 13 bases outside the gene matches.

This clonotype was observed a few times. The V call is TRBV20-1, the J call TRBJ1-2, with a possible D match to TRBD1 (5 bases). V gave up 3 bases and J gave up 7 bases, with 15 bases separating them. This CDR3 is built from 13 residues. Germline V CDR1 and CDR2: DFQATT, SNEGSKA (reference sequence). As DNA, the CDR3 is TGCAGTGCTAGCGTCCTGGTCGGGGGTGGCTACACCTTC. It specifies CSASVLVGGGYTF.

The rearrangement links TRBV3-1 to TRBJ2-3; 7 nucleotides line up with TRBD2. V was clipped by 4 bases and J by 4 bases; unmatched bases: 8. Germline CDR1 LGHDT, CDR2 YNNKEL (reference sequence). This CDR3 has 15 residues. The CDR3 region is CASSRSLALADTQYF. For the CDR3, the DNA is TGTGCCAGCAGCCGCTCACTAGCGCTCGCAGATACGCAGTATTTT.

This clonotype was seen only a few times. This chain links TRBV20-1 with TRBJ1-1; D is uncertain. CDR1 and CDR2 (germline): DFQATT, SNEGSKA (reference sequence). This CDR3 has 14 amino acids. The V end was cut by 6 bases, the J end by 1 base, with 15 bases between. The CDR3 reads CSARAPGSNTEAFF. The CDR3 DNA sequence: TGCAGTGCACGAGCACCCGGGTCGAACACTGAAGCTTTCTTT.

V gene TRBV6-2 or TRBV6-3 combines with J gene TRBJ1-5, with D possibly being TRBD1 (6 bases). The germline gives CDR1 MNHEY, CDR2 SVGEGT. The CDR3 has 17 residues. V was trimmed by 6 bases and J by 3 bases, leaving 21 bases between them. For the CDR3, the DNA is TGTGCCAGCAGCTATACCTACAGGGAGAAATACAATCAGCCCCAGCATTTT. Translated, it gives CASSYTYREKYNQPQHF.

J is TRBJ2-1 and V is TRBV29-1; a possible D gene is TRBD1 (5 bases). The better agreement between TRBJ2-7 and the DNA end casts doubt on the J call. There are 16 residues in the CDR3. CDR1 and CDR2 (germline): SQVTM, ANQGSEA. This CDR3 reads CSVEDQGTDLYNEQYF. The DNA for the CDR3 is TGCAGCGTTGAAGATCAGGGAACAGACCTTTACAATGAGCAGTACTTC.

There are a few counts of this clonotype. The chain combines TRBV2 with TRBJ2-1; D is perhaps TRBD1 (6 bases). V lost 4 bases and J 0 bases, leaving 16 bases between the germline ends. CDR1 and CDR2 from the germline V gene are SNHLY and FYNNEI. The CDR3 covers 17 residues. CDR3 sequence reads: CASSAQGGSSSYNEQFF. The DNA of the CDR3 is TGTGCCAGCAGTGCCCAAGGGGGATCGAGCTCCTACAATGAGCAGTTCTTC.

The V call is TRBV7-2, the J call TRBJ2-7; a possible D gene is TRBD2 (7 bases). CDR1 and CDR2 from the germline V gene are SGHTA and FQGNSA. Trimming took 0 bases from V and 7 from J, leaving 25 bases between them. The CDR3 spans 18 residues. The CDR3 loop reads CASSLARWAGASYNEQYF. CDR3 in DNA: TGTGCCAGCAGCTTAGCGCGATGGGCGGGGGCGTCCTACAATGAGCAGTACTTC.

In regard to this clonotype: A much bigger clone sits one base away, suggesting this may be a read error. The chain carries TRBV5-1 and TRBJ1-6, with no clear D. The germline gives CDR1 SGHRS, CDR2 YFSETQ. CDR3 size: 14 residues. The CDR3 nucleotides are TGCGCCTGCAGCTTGAAGCCGGATAATTCACCCCTCCACTTT. Its translation: CACSLKPDNSPLHF.

On this clonotype: No conserved phenylalanine or tryptophan ends this CDR3, so it is likely a read error. The J gene is TRBJ2-7, the V gene TRBV20-1, with D maybe TRBD1 (6 bases). The assigned J gene may be wrong: the sequence end matches TRBJ2-5 better. CDR3 size: 14 residues. The germline CDR1 and CDR2 sequences are DFQATT and SNEGSKA (reference sequence). CDR3 sequence (DNA): TGCAGTGCTAGCGAGTGGGGGCTCCAAGAGACCCAGTACTAC. Its translation: CSASEWGLQETQYY.

Comment on this clonotype: Since a much larger clone is just one base distant, this may be a read error. The chain couples TRBV14 to TRBJ2-1; D perhaps matches TRBD1 (6 bases). Germline CDR1 SGHDN, CDR2 FVKESK. The CDR3 sequence is 14 residues long. V was pared by 4 bases and J by 10 bases, with 17 bases between. CDR3 in amino acids: CASSPGDRRYEQFF. The DNA of the CDR3 is TGTGCCAGCAGCCCAGGGGATAGGCGCTACGAGCAGTTCTTC.

The chain has TRBV6-1 and TRBJ2-1, with 7 bases fitting TRBD2. With 0 bases clipped from V and 4 bases from J, the junction kept 6 bases outside the gene matches. The CDR3 is 16 amino acids. Germline CDR1 is MNHNS and CDR2 is SASEGT. The CDR3 reads CASSEAWGGGYNEQFF. CDR3 DNA sequence: TGTGCCAGCAGTGAAGCTTGGGGGGGGGGATACAATGAGCAGTTCTTC.

This clonotype was counted a few times. The chain joins TRBV7-2 to TRBJ2-4; 11 bases are a match to TRBD2. The V gene end was trimmed by 1 base and the J gene end by 3 bases; junction bases not matched to a gene: 5. In germline, CDR1 is SGHTA, CDR2 FQGNSA. The CDR3 sequence is 17 residues long. The CDR3 DNA sequence: TGTGCCAGCAGCTTAGGGGGACTAGCGGACCACAAAAACATTCAGTACTTC. Protein: CASSLGGLADHKNIQYF.

This clonotype was counted a few times. The chain joins TRBV27 to TRBJ2-5; the D gene is possibly TRBD2 (6 bases). The DNA end favors TRBJ2-7, so the J call may be wrong. The CDR3 consists of 15 residues. Germline V gives CDR1 MNHEY, CDR2 SMNVEV (reference sequence). CDR3 region: CASSLRGTEGYEQYF. CDR3 sequence (DNA): TGTGCCAGCAGTTTACGGGGGACCGAGGGCTACGAGCAGTACTTC.

The chain joins TRBV7-9 to TRBJ2-7; the D is unclear. This CDR3 has 14 residues. The germline V gene has CDR1 SEHNR and CDR2 FQNEAQ (reference sequence). The ends were cut back, 7 bases at V and 3 bases at J, with 16 bases in the middle. CDR3 DNA: TGTGCCAGCACCCGATCCCCACGTGACTACGAGCAGTACTTC. It specifies CASTRSPRDYEQYF.

The chain employs TRBV5-1 and TRBJ1-4; D gene unclear. V was shortened by 4 bases and J by 6 bases, with 4 bases between the two germline ends. CDR1 and CDR2 (germline): SGHRS, YFSETQ. This CDR3 contains 11 residues. CDR3 region: CASSADEKLFF. CDR3 coding DNA: TGCGCCAGCAGCGCCGATGAAAAACTGTTTTTT. Full variable domain (rest looked up from reference TRBV5-1 and TRBJ1-4): KAGVTQTPRYLIKTRGQQVTLSCSPISGHRSVSWYQQTPGQGLQFLFEYFSETQRNKGNFPGRFSGRQFSNSRSEMNVSTLELGDSALYLCASSADEKLFFGSGTQLSVL.